Presented here are 3 T cell receptor beta chains from one specimen sequenced in a study of cytomegalovirus exposure and HLA in healthy donors. The primer mix had 60 Vbeta and 13 Jbeta primers. TCRdb keeps only in-frame clones here, not all; method: immunoSEQ multiplex PCR. The data contain 130,000 or so clones, around 80% of them singletons. The sample consisted of PBMCs. Receptors originate from a female donor in good health and CMV-seropositive.

V and J are TRBV5-4 and TRBJ1-1; D call uncertain. Trimming took 3 bases from V and 14 from J, leaving 17 bases between them. CDR1 and CDR2 from the germline V gene are SGHNT and YYREEE (reference sequence). The length of the CDR3 is 12 residues. CDR3 in amino acids: CASSSTPGPLFF. The CDR3 DNA is TGTGCCAGCAGCTCGACACCCGGCCCTTTATTCTTT.

The J gene is TRBJ1-1, the V gene TRBV11-2; the D gene is possibly TRBD1 (5 bases). Trimming took 2 bases from V and 3 from J, leaving 13 bases between them. Germline lookup yields CDR1 SGHAT and CDR2 FQNNGV. CDR3 length: 15 residues. This CDR3 reads CASSLPTARDTEAFF. For the CDR3, the DNA is TGTGCCAGCAGCTTACCGACAGCAAGGGACACTGAAGCTTTCTTT.

This chain joins TRBV5-1 and TRBJ2-1, with 13 bases matching TRBD2. V dropped 3 bases and J dropped 7; count of bases not matched to a gene: 4. The CDR3 runs 15 residues. Per the germline V gene, CDR1 is SGHRS and CDR2 is YFSETQ. DNA of the CDR3: TGCGCCAGCAGCTCCAAGACTAGCGGGAGGAATGAGCAGTTCTTC. Protein sequence: CASSSKTSGRNEQFF.